This TCR beta chain appears in the sequencing data of a study of identical twins. All donors comprised healthy Caucasians. This clonotype has only a few counts. Its antigen is still unknown. This CDR3 is built from 10 residues. V shed 3 bases and J shed 6 bases, with 3 bases lying between them. Germline V lookup: CDR1 SGHAT, CDR2 FQNNGV. Template switching added a universal primer site, and cDNA bore unique molecular identifiers. TCRdb reprocessed the 5' RACE reads via MiXCR and lists one record per CDR3 protein. The table shows hundreds of thousands of distinct CDR3 sequences, with approximately 13% occurring only once. Whole-study results and caveats: The study found weaker excess twin sharing in beta out-of-frame sequences.

These data were also filed under a second study, of yellow fever vaccine responses in identical twins.

Sequencing input: PBMCs. The chain employs TRBV11-2 and TRBJ2-7; D gene ambiguous. This sequence was found in a woman younger than 35 in good health. In DNA, the CDR3 is TGTGCCAGCAGCTTTGGCGAGCAGTACTTC. It is translated as CASSFGEQYF.